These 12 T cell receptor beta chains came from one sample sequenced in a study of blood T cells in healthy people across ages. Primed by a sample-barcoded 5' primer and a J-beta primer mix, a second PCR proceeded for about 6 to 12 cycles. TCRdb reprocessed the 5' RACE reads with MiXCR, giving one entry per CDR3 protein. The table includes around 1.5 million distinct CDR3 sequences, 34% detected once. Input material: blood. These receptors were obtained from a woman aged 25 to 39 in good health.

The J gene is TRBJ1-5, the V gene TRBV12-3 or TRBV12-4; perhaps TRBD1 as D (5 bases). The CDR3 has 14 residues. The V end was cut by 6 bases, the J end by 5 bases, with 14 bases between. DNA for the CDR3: TGTGCCAGCAGCCTAACCGACAGTTATCAGCCCCAGCATTTT. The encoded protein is CASSLTDSYQPQHF.

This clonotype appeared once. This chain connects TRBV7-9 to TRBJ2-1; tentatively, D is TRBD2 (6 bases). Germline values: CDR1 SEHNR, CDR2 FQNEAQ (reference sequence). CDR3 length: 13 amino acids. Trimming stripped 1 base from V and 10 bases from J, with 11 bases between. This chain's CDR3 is CASSLEVRGEQFF. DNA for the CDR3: TGTGCCAGCAGCTTAGAAGTGCGGGGCGAGCAGTTCTTC.

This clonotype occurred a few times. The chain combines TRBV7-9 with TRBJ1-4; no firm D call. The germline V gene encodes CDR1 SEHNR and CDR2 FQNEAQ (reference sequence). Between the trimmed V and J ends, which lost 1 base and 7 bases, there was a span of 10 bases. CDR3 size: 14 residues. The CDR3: CASSLGTTVEKLFF. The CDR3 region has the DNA TGTGCCAGCAGCTTAGGCACAACAGTTGAAAAACTGTTTTTT.

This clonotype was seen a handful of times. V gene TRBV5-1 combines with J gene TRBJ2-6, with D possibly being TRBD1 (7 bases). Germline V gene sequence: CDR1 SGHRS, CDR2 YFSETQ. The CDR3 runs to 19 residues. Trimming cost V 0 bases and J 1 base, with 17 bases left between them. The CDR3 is CASSLVVQGGSSGANVLTF. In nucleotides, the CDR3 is TGCGCCAGCAGCTTGGTGGTGCAGGGGGGTAGTTCTGGGGCCAACGTCCTGACTTTC.

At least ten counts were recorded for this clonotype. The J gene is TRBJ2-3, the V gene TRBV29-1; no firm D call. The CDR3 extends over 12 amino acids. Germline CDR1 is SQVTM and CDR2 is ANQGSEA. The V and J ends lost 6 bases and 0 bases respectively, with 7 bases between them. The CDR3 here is CSVFRSTDTQYF. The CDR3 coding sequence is TGCAGCGTGTTCCGGAGCACAGATACGCAGTATTTT.

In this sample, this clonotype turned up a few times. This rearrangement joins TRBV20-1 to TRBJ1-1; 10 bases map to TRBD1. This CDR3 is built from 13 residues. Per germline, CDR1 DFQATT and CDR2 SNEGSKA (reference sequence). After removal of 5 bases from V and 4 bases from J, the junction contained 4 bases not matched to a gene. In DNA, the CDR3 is TGCAGTGCTTCGACAGGGGGCTTCACTGAAGCTTTCTTT. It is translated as CSASTGGFTEAFF.

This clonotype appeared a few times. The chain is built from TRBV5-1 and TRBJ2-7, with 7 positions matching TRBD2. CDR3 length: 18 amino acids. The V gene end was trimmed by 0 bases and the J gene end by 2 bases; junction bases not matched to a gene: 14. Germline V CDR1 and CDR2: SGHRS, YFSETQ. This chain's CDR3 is CASSLDASGNTGTYEQYF. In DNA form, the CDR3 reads TGCGCCAGCAGCTTGGATGCTAGCGGCAATACTGGGACCTACGAGCAGTACTTC. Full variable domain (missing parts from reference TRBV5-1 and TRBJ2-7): KAGVTQTPRYLIKTRGQQVTLSCSPISGHRSVSWYQQTPGQGLQFLFEYFSETQRNKGNFPGRFSGRQFSNSRSEMNVSTLELGDSALYLCASSLDASGNTGTYEQYFGPGTRLTVT.

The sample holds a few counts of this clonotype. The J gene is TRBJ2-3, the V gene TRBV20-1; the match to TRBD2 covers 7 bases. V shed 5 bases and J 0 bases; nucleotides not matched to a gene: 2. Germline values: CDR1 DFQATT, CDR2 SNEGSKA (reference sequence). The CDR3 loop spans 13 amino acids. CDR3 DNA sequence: TGCAGTGCTGGGGGGGTTAGCACAGATACGCAGTATTTT. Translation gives CSAGGVSTDTQYF.

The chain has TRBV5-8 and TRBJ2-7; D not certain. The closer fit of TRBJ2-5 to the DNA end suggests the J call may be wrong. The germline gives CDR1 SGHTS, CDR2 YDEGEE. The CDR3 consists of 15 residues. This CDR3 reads CASSLYVSSQETQYF. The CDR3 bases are TGTGCCAGCAGCTTGTATGTCAGCTCTCAAGAGACCCAGTACTTC.

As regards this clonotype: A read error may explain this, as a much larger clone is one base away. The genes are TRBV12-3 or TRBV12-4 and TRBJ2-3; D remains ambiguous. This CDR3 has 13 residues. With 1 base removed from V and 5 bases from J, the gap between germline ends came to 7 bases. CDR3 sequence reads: CASSLVPRDTQYF. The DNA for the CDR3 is TGTGCCAGCAGTTTAGTGCCGAGAGATACGCAGTATTTT.

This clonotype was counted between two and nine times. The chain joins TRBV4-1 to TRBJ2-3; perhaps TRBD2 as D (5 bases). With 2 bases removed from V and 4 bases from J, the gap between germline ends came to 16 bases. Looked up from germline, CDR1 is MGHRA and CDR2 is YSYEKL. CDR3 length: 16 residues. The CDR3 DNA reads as TGCGCCAGCAGCCAATGGCCAGCCCGGGGAGCAGATACGCAGTATTTT. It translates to CASSQWPARGADTQYF.

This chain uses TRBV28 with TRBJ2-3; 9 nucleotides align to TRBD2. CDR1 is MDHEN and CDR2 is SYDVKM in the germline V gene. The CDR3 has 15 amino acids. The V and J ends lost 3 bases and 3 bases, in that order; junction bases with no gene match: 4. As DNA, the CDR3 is TGTGCCAGCAGTTTTGCGGGAGGGACGACAGATACGCAGTATTTT. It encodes CASSFAGGTTDTQYF.